This T cell receptor beta chain comes out of a study of T cell changes during pregnancy in multiple sclerosis. Here immunoSEQ multiplex PCR was the method, and the copy in TCRdb shows in-frame clones only, minus some. The table shows tens of thousands of clones, with just over 90% occurring only once. Germline V gene lookup returns CDR1 MNHNY and CDR2 SVGAGI (reference sequence). This CDR3 has 15 residues. V lost 7 bases, J lost 7 bases, and 13 bases stayed unmatched. This specimen was CD4+ T cells from peripheral blood mononuclear cells, taken after pregnancy. The chain is built from TRBV6-6 and TRBJ2-1; TRBD2 agrees at 7 bases. This TCR came from a female donor with multiple sclerosis, enrolled in a pregnancy study. CDR3 sequence reads: CASTPLGARGNEQFF. Here the CDR3 DNA reads TGTGCCAGCACCCCCTTGGGCGCGCGGGGGAATGAGCAGTTCTTC.